This T cell receptor beta chain was sequenced for a study of OX40 agonist ivuxolimab in advanced cancers. Study information: Ivuxolimab doses were 0.01, 0.1, 0.3, 1.5, 3 or 10 mg/kg every 2 weeks. People who had prior anti-PD-1, anti-PD-L1 or anti-CTLA-4 therapy could take part, and less than 50% had some. Whole-study results and caveats: Among the lowest peripheral clonal expansion occurred in 0.1-3.0 mg/kg partial responders. Clonal expansion was seen in CD4+ and CD8+ blood T cells by week 6 at 0.1 to 3.0 mg/kg.

Using immunoSEQ multiplex PCR, the repertoire was profiled, and TCRdb retains in-frame clones only, with some absent. Of more than 60,000 clones in the sample, around 87% are singletons; the top ten hold roughly 0.23%. This clone was observed once. The antigen remains undetermined. V trimming: 2 bases; J trimming: 3 bases; junction bases outside the gene matches: 5. Germline-derived CDR1 and CDR2 are MNHEY and SVGAGI. This CDR3 spans 15 amino acids. Sequenced here: CD4+ or CD8+ T cells sorted from blood, sampled in a trial of the OX40 agonist ivuxolimab. This clonotype was sampled from an adult with an advanced solid tumor such as melanoma, head and neck, liver or kidney cancer. The V gene is TRBV6-5, the J gene TRBJ2-7, with 9 bases fitting TRBD1. The CDR3 spells CASSYAGQGIYEQYF. The CDR3 nucleotides are TGTGCCAGCAGTTACGCGGGACAGGGCATCTACGAGCAGTACTTC.